The clone carrying this TCR beta chain was recorded a few times. These data are taken from a study of blood T cell repertoires in COVID-19. Study as a whole: There were acute and convalescent COVID-19 samples, and they came from the United States, Italy and Spain.

This table comes from immunoSEQ multiplex PCR, and its TCRdb copy is limited to in-frame clones, with some not included. Found here are some 240,000 clones, roughly 79% of them singletons; the top ten hold roughly 8%. CDR3 length equals 16 residues. Germline CDR1 is LNHNV and CDR2 is YYDKDF (reference sequence). Trimming cost V 8 bases and J 1 base, with 18 bases left between them. The clonotype was recovered from an elderly woman with COVID-19, enrolled during active disease. The sequenced sample consisted of peripheral blood. The rearrangement joins TRBV15 to TRBJ1-5, with D possibly being TRBD1 (6 bases). In DNA form, the CDR3 reads TGTGCCACCCTACGGGGGGGTAGGGGGAGCAATCAGCCCCAGCATTTT. Protein: CATLRGGRGSNQPQHF.